This T cell receptor beta chain was retrieved from a study of T cells in Graves' hyperthyroidism and ophthalmopathy. Study in general: Peripheral blood was obtained at initial diagnosis, preceding any treatment. Notes on the study in general: It was a median approximately 6 months before onset that the model predicted ophthalmopathy.

Looked up from germline, CDR1 is SGHVS and CDR2 is FQNEAQ. The CDR3 runs to 15 residues. V was clipped by 3 bases and J by 0 bases, with 12 bases between them. Stable Graves' hyperthyroidism denoted no ophthalmopathy progression over 18 months. TCR beta CDR3 regions were amplified from RNA transcripts. When the TCR CDR3 underwent first-round RT-PCR, the HTBI primer set was used. From the multiplex PCR reads, TCRdb called clonotypes with MiXCR, one entry per CDR3 protein. Among hundreds of thousands of distinct CDR3 sequences listed, about a fifth were seen once. In this sample, this clonotype turned up many times. Its antigen is currently unknown.

The specimen was blood. The sequence came from a woman between 18 and 29 years old with Graves' hyperthyroidism. The chain employs TRBV7-8 and TRBJ2-7; D is unclear. The CDR3 DNA follows: TGTGCCAGCAGCTTCTCCGGGCGTAGCTCCTACGAGCAGTACTTC. This translates into CASSFSGRSSYEQYF.